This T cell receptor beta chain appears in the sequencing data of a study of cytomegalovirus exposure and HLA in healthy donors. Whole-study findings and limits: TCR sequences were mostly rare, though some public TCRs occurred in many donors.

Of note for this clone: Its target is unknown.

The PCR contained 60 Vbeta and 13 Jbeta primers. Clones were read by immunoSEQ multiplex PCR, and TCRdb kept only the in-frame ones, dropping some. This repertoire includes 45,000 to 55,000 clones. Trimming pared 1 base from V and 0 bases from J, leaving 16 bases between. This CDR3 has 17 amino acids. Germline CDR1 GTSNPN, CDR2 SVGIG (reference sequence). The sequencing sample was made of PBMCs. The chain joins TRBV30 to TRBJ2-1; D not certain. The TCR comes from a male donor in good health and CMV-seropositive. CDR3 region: CAWSGRLTGSSYNEQFF. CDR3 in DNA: TGTGCCTGGAGTGGGAGACTGACGGGTAGCTCCTACAATGAGCAGTTCTTC.